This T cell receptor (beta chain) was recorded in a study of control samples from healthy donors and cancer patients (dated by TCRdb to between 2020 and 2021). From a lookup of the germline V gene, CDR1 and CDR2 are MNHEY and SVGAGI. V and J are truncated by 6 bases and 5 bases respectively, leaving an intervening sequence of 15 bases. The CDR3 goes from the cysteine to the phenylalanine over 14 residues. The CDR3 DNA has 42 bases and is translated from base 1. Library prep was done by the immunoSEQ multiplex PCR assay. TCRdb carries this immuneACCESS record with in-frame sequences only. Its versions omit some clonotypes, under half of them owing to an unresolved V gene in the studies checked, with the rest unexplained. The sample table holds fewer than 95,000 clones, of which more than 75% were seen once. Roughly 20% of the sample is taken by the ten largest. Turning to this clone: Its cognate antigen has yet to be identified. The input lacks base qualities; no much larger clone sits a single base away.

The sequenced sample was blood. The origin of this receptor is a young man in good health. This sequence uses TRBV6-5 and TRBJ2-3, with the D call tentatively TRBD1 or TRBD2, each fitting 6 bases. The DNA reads TGTGCCAGCAGCGGCTCGGGGGCAAGAGATACGCAGTATTTT. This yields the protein CASSGSGARDTQYF.